Presented here are 3 T cell receptor beta chains from one specimen sequenced in a study of Tregs in tolerant kidney transplant recipients (dated by TCRdb to the late 2010s). The time point tag for this specimen amounts to: blood sample drawn before combined kidney and bone marrow transplant. In bulk CFSE mixed lymphocyte reactions, CFSE-labeled recipient PBMCs were cocultured with irradiated donor PBMCs for less than seven days, then stained for CD3/CD4/CD8 and FACS-sorted. The protocol used for the library was the immunoSEQ multiplex PCR assay. TCRdb took this table from immuneACCESS and kept in-frame rearrangements with V and J called. Such tables lack part of the clones; where checked against another copy, unresolved V genes explain under half of the gap, and the rest is unexplained. This sample gives about 15,000 clones in total; roughly 50% of them show up just once. The ten most abundant clones make up 3.3% of the sample.

For these TCRs, the target antigens are not known. Source: CD4+ T cells from blood cultured with allogeneic cells, taken before the transplant. The receptors originated from a human patient who received a combined kidney and bone marrow transplant.

The V and J genes are TRBV2 and TRBJ2-5; 10 nucleotides align to TRBD1. Germline assignment: CDR1 SNHLY and CDR2 FYNNEI. The CDR3 contains 14 residues. With 3 bases clipped from V and 2 bases from J, the junction kept 0 bases outside the gene matches. The CDR3 DNA reads TGTGCCAGCAGTGAGGACAGGGGGCAAGAGACCCAGTACTTC. Its translation is CASSEDRGQETQYF. Complete variable domain (other parts from reference TRBV2 and TRBJ2-5): EPEVTQTPSHQVTQMGQEVILRCVPISNHLYFYWYRQILGQKVEFLVSFYNNEISEKSEIFDDQFSVERPDGSNFTLKIRSTKLEDSAMYFCASSEDRGQETQYFGPGTRLLVL.

The rearrangement links TRBV29-1 to TRBJ2-5; the match to TRBD2 covers 7 bases. Germline V gene data show CDR1 as SQVTM and CDR2 as ANQGSEA. The CDR3 spans 16 residues. J lost 5 bases, V lost 3 bases, and 15 bases had no gene match. Here the CDR3 reads CSVDRGPAGPRETQYF. Written as DNA, the CDR3 is TGCAGCGTTGATAGGGGCCCAGCGGGGCCTCGGGAGACCCAGTACTTC. Based on the CDR3 plus reference TRBV29-1 and TRBJ2-5, the full variable domain is SAVISQKPSRDICQRGTSLTIQCQVDSQVTMMFWYRQQPGQSLTLIATANQGSEATYESGFVIDKFPISRPNLTFSTLTVSNMSPEDSSIYLCSVDRGPAGPRETQYFGPGTRLLVL.

The V and J genes are TRBV7-2 and TRBJ2-2, with TRBD2 matching over 7 bases. V shed 5 bases, J shed 4 bases, and the junction held 7 bases outside the gene matches. CDR1 SGHTA and CDR2 FQGNSA come from the germline V gene. The CDR3 has 15 amino acids. CDR3 sequence (DNA): TGTGCCAGCAGCACCCCTGAGCGGGGCACCGGGGAGCTGTTTTTT. Its protein product is CASSTPERGTGELFF.